A selection of T cell receptor beta chains follows, all from one sample in a study of vaccination and CD4 T cells after COVID-19. These receptors' targets are unknown. TCRdb re-derived calls from the PCR reads in MiXCR, one entry per CDR3 protein. The profile shows about 8,300 distinct CDR3 sequences, about half of them singletons. Sequencing was done on a sample of CD4+ T cells from blood, cultured in vitro. These receptors were obtained from a human donor in good health. Both conserved end residues are part of each CDR3. The D gene is left open where the match is weak. Clone size is shown for a subset of rows, as once, few, many or a class of expanded clone.

CDR3 DNA | CDR3 protein | D gene | clone size | J gene | V gene
TGTGCCAGCAGTCACCGCCAGGGCAGGGGGCAGTCTTTTGGCTACACCTTC | CASSHRQGRGQSFGYTF | TRBD1 | . | TRBJ1-2 | TRBV27
TGCAGTGCTCCCGATTTGGGGGCTGAAGCTTTCTTT | CSAPDLGAEAFF | . | . | TRBJ1-1 | TRBV20-1
TGTGCCAGCTCACCTAGTCAGGGCGGCCGCAATCAGCCCCAGCATTTT | CASSPSQGGRNQPQHF | . | . | TRBJ1-5 | TRBV18
TGTGCCTGGATCAGAGGGGGCCGTGGCTACACCTTC | CAWIRGGRGYTF | TRBD1 | . | TRBJ1-2 | TRBV30
TGCAGTGCGACAGGGGCCACTGACTATGGCTACACCTTC | CSATGATDYGYTF | TRBD1 | few | TRBJ1-2 | TRBV20-1
TGTGCCAGCAGTTACTCAGGGGGCGCTTACTATGGCTACACCTTC | CASSYSGGAYYGYTF | TRBD1 | . | TRBJ1-2 | TRBV6-5
TGTGCCAGCAGTTGGGAGGGGCTATCAGGCAATCAGCCCCAGCATTTT | CASSWEGLSGNQPQHF | . | once | TRBJ1-5 | TRBV12-3/TRBV12-4
TGCAGCGTTGTTAGGGGGGGCAATAACTATGGCTACACCTTC | CSVVRGGNNYGYTF | . | . | TRBJ1-2 | TRBV29-1
TGTGCCAGCAGTCAGATTACTAGCGGCGAGCAGTACTTC | CASSQITSGEQYF | TRBD2 | . | TRBJ2-7 | TRBV12-3/TRBV12-4
TGTGCCAGCAGCTTTAGCGGGAGTGCGGGGGAGCTGTTTTTT | CASSFSGSAGELFF | TRBD2 | few | TRBJ2-2 | TRBV7-2
TGTGCCAGCAGTGACCCGGGGATAGGCTACACCTTC | CASSDPGIGYTF | . | . | TRBJ1-2 | TRBV6-4
TGTGCCAGCAGTGAACGACGGATCTATAATTCACCCCTCCACTTT | CASSERRIYNSPLHF | . | . | TRBJ1-6 | TRBV2
TGTGCCATCGCCTCGGGGACAGGGAACACTGAAGCTTTCTTT | CAIASGTGNTEAFF | TRBD1 | . | TRBJ1-1 | TRBV6-1
TGTGCCAGCAGTTTCGCGACAGGGGGAAGGTACAATGAGCAGTTCTTC | CASSFATGGRYNEQFF | TRBD1 | . | TRBJ2-1 | TRBV6-5
TGTGCCAGTAGTACTCGACCCCGGGACACACAGGGGGCGAACACCGGGGAGCTGTTTTTT | CASSTRPRDTQGANTGELFF | TRBD1 | large | TRBJ2-2 | TRBV19
TGTGCCAGCAGGACGAGACAGGCATATAATTCACCCCTCCACTTT | CASRTRQAYNSPLHF | . | . | TRBJ1-6 | TRBV2
TGTGCCAGCAAGACATTGACAGGGGGCGGAGGAGCTTTCTTT | CASKTLTGGGGAFF | TRBD1 | . | TRBJ1-1 | TRBV19
TGCAGTGCTAGAGACACCGGGACTAGGACGGAGACCCAGTACTTC | CSARDTGTRTETQYF | TRBD2 | . | TRBJ2-5 | TRBV20-1
TGTGCCAGCAGCCGTACAGGGCCCCCCGATCAGCCCCAGCATTTT | CASSRTGPPDQPQHF | . | few | TRBJ1-5 | TRBV7-2
TGCAGTGCGCCTTCAACCGGGAAGTACGAGCAGTACTTC | CSAPSTGKYEQYF | . | few | TRBJ2-7 | TRBV20-1
TGTGCCAGCAGCTTAGGATTACGGACAGGGGGTGGCACTGAAGCTTTCTTT | CASSLGLRTGGGTEAFF | TRBD1 | few | TRBJ1-1 | TRBV7-9
TGCAGTGCTTCGGGGACAGGGACTAAGAGTAGCAATCAGCCCCAGCATTTT | CSASGTGTKSSNQPQHF | TRBD1 | few | TRBJ1-5 | TRBV20-1
TGTGCCAGCAGTTACTTCCAACAGGGGCCGAACGAGCAGTACTTC | CASSYFQQGPNEQYF | TRBD1 | few | TRBJ2-7 | TRBV6-5
TGTGCCAGCAGTTACAACACCGGCTGGAACTATGGCTACACCTTC | CASSYNTGWNYGYTF | . | . | TRBJ1-2 | TRBV6-5
TGTGCCAGCAGCTTGCAAGGTGGGGTGGCCAAAAACATTCAGTACTTC | CASSLQGGVAKNIQYF | . | . | TRBJ2-4 | TRBV5-8
TGTGCCAGCACCCTGGGACTAGGCGAGGGGGAGCAGTTCTTC | CASTLGLGEGEQFF | TRBD2 | . | TRBJ2-1 | TRBV6-4
TGTGCCAGCAGCTTAGACGGCGGCAGGGGGCGCGGGGACTATGGCTACACCTTC | CASSLDGGRGRGDYGYTF | TRBD1 | few | TRBJ1-2 | TRBV7-2
TGTGCCAGCAGCTTAGCTAGCGGGGGGCATGGGCAGTTCTTC | CASSLASGGHGQFF | TRBD2 | few | TRBJ2-1 | TRBV7-9
TGTGCCAGCAGCCGAAGATCCGGGGAGCTGTTTTTT | CASSRRSGELFF | . | . | TRBJ2-2 | TRBV11-3
TGTGCCAGCAGTCCCGCCTCAACTGCTGAAGCTTTCTTT | CASSPASTAEAFF | . | . | TRBJ1-1 | TRBV6-2/TRBV6-3
TGTGCCAGCACCCCCGCCAGGGCGCAGTATTTT | CASTPARAQYF | . | . | TRBJ2-3 | TRBV12-3/TRBV12-4
TGTGCCAGCAGCTCCGGGACTAGCGGGCCGTTCTTC | CASSSGTSGPFF | TRBD2 | . | TRBJ2-1 | TRBV7-2
TGTGCCAGCAGCCAGACAAGTTCCGGCGAGGATGAAGCTTTCTTT | CASSQTSSGEDEAFF | . | few | TRBJ1-1 | TRBV28
TGTGCCAGCAGTTCCGGGGGATGGGGGACCCAGTACTTC | CASSSGGWGTQYF | . | once | TRBJ2-5 | TRBV6-2/TRBV6-3
TGTGCCACCAGCACAGCGACAGAGAACTATGGCTACACCTTC | CATSTATENYGYTF | . | few | TRBJ1-2 | TRBV15
TGTGCCAGCAGTTTTCTAGGCTCGGGACAGACCTACGAGCAGTACTTC | CASSFLGSGQTYEQYF | TRBD1 | . | TRBJ2-7 | TRBV6-5
TGTGCCAGCAGTCGAGACAGGGTGAACACTGAAGCTTTCTTT | CASSRDRVNTEAFF | TRBD1 | few | TRBJ1-1 | TRBV6-1
TGTGCCAGCAGTCCGCCTATTCTGTTGGGACCCGAGGTCAATGGCTACACCTTC | CASSPPILLGPEVNGYTF | . | . | TRBJ1-2 | TRBV28
TGCGCCAGCAGTGTGGACAGGGCCACTGAAGCTTTCTTT | CASSVDRATEAFF | TRBD1 | . | TRBJ1-1 | TRBV4-3
TGTGCCAGCAGTGCGGGAGGTGGAGCCTACGAGCAGTACTTC | CASSAGGGAYEQYF | TRBD2 | . | TRBJ2-7 | TRBV11-2
TGTGCCAGCAGCTCTATAGCGAGGGAAGAAGAGACCCAGTACTTC | CASSSIAREEETQYF | . | few | TRBJ2-5 | TRBV7-9
TGTGCCACCAGTGCGGGCCCGACAGGGCTCACTGAAGCTTTCTTT | CATSAGPTGLTEAFF | TRBD1 | few | TRBJ1-1 | TRBV24-1
TGTGCCAGCAGTTACGCACAGGGAACACAGACCCAGTACTTC | CASSYAQGTQTQYF | . | . | TRBJ2-5 | TRBV6-2/TRBV6-3
TGCGCCAGCCAAAACAGGGCAATGAACACTGAAGCTTTCTTT | CASQNRAMNTEAFF | . | . | TRBJ1-1 | TRBV4-1
TGCGCCAGCAGCCCGACTAGCGGGGGCACAGATACGCAGTATTTT | CASSPTSGGTDTQYF | TRBD2 | once | TRBJ2-3 | TRBV10-1
TGTGCCAGCAGCCCCTACGACAGGATCCCCGGGGAGCTGTTTTTT | CASSPYDRIPGELFF | . | few | TRBJ2-2 | TRBV6-2/TRBV6-3
TGCGCCAGCAGCAAGGGACTAGCGGGTCCCCACGAGCAGTACTTC | CASSKGLAGPHEQYF | TRBD2 | few | TRBJ2-7 | TRBV10-1
TGTGCCAGCAGCTTAGGTACTCGGGAGGGGGGCGGTCAGCCCCAGCATTTT | CASSLGTREGGGQPQHF | . | . | TRBJ1-5 | TRBV7-9
TGTGCCAGTAGTATCCTAGGGGTGGGCACTGAAGCTTTCTTT | CASSILGVGTEAFF | . | once | TRBJ1-1 | TRBV19
TGTGCCAGCAGTGGACAGGGTGGTGAGCAGTTCTTC | CASSGQGGEQFF | TRBD1 | once | TRBJ2-1 | TRBV7-6
TGTGCCAGCAGTCTGGACAGGGGGTACGAGCAGTACTTC | CASSLDRGYEQYF | TRBD1 | . | TRBJ2-7 | TRBV27
TGTGCCAGCAGTGATACCAGCACAGATACGCAGTATTTT | CASSDTSTDTQYF | . | . | TRBJ2-3 | TRBV2
TGTGCCAGCTCACCGGCCGGGACGGGGGGCTACGAGCAGTACTTC | CASSPAGTGGYEQYF | TRBD2 | . | TRBJ2-7 | TRBV18
TGCAGCGTTGAGAGGACGGTGAACACTGAAGCTTTCTTT | CSVERTVNTEAFF | . | . | TRBJ1-1 | TRBV29-1